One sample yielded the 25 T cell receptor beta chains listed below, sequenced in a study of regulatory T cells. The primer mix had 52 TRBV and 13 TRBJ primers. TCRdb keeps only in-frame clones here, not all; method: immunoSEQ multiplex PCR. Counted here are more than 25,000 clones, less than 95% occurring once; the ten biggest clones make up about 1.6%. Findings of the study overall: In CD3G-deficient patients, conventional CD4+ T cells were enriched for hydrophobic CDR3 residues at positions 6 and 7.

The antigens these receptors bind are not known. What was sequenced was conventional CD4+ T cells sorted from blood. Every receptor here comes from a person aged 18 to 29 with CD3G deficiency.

CDR3 residues: CASSDSTENSPLHF. The CDR3 bases are TGTGCCAGCAGTGATTCTACGGAGAATTCACCCCTCCACTTT. The rearrangement uses TRBV2 and TRBJ1-6, with no clear D. Germline lookup yields CDR1 SNHLY and CDR2 FYNNEI. Trimming pared 3 bases from V and 7 bases from J, leaving 10 bases between. The CDR3 has 14 residues. Combining the CDR3 with reference TRBV2 and TRBJ1-6 gives the whole variable domain EPEVTQTPSHQVTQMGQEVILRCVPISNHLYFYWYRQILGQKVEFLVSFYNNEISEKSEIFDDQFSVERPDGSNFTLKIRSTKLEDSAMYFCASSDSTENSPLHFGNGTRLTVT.

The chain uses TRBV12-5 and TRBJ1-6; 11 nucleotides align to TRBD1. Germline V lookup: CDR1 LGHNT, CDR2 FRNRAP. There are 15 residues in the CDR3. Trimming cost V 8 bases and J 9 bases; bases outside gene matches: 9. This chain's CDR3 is CASSVSGTGGSPLHF. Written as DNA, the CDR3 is TGTGCTAGTTCGGTTTCGGGGACAGGGGGTTCACCCCTCCACTTT.

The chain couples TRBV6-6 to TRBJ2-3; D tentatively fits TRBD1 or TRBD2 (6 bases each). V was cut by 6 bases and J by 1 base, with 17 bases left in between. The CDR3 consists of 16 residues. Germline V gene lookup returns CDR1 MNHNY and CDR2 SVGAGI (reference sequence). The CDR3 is CASRPSGAKGTDTQYF. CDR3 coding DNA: TGTGCCAGCAGACCCTCGGGGGCGAAGGGCACAGATACGCAGTATTTT.

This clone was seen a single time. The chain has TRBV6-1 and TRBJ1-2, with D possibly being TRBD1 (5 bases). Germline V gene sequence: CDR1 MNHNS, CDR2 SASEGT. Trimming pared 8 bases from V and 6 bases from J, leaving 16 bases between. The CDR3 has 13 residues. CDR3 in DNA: TGTGCCAGCCGGGGGGACCGGGCCCATGGCTACACCTTC. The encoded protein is CASRGDRAHGYTF.

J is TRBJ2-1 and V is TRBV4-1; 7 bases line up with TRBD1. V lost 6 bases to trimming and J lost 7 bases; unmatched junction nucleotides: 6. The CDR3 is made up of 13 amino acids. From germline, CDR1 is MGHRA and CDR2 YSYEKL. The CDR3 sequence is CASRRQGWNEQFF. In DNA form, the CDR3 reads TGCGCCAGCAGAAGACAGGGATGGAATGAGCAGTTCTTC.

This chain's CDR3 is CASSLEIRHAGELFF. The CDR3 DNA follows: TGTGCCAGCAGCTTAGAGATCAGGCACGCCGGGGAGCTGTTTTTT. This chain uses TRBV11-2 with TRBJ2-2; no reliable D call. V lost 0 bases, J lost 6 bases, and 11 bases lay in between. Germline assignment: CDR1 SGHAT and CDR2 FQNNGV. The CDR3 has 15 amino acids. The full variable domain, in which reference TRBV11-2 and TRBJ2-2 provide the parts outside the CDR3, is EAGVAQSPRYKIIEKRQSVAFWCNPISGHATLYWYQQILGQGPKLLIQFQNNGVVDDSQLPKDRFSAERLKGVDSTLKIQPAKLEDSAVYLCASSLEIRHAGELFFGEGSRLTVL.

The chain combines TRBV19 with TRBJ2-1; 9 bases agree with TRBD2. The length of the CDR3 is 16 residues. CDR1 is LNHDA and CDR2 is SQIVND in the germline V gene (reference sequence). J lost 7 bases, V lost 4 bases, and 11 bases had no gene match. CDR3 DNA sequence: TGTGCCAGTAGTACCGACAGAGCGGGGGGCCTAAATGAGCAGTTCTTC. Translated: CASSTDRAGGLNEQFF.

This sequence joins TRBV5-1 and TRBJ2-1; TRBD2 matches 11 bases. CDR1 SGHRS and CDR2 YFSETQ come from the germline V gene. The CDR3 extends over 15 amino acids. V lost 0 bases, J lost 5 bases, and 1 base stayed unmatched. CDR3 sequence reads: CASSLGLAGNNEQFF. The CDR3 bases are TGCGCCAGCAGCTTGGGACTAGCGGGAAACAATGAGCAGTTCTTC.

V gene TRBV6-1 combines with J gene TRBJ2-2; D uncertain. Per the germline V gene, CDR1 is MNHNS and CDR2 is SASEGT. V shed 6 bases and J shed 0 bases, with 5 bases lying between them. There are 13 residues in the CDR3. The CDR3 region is CASRWANTGELFF. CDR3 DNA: TGTGCCAGCAGGTGGGCGAACACCGGGGAGCTGTTTTTT.

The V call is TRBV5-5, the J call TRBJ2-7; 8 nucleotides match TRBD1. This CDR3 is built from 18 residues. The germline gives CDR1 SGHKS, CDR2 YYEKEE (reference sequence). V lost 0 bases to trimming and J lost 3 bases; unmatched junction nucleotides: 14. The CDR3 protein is CASSLGRRVLDRDYEQYF. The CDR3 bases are TGTGCCAGCAGCTTGGGTAGGAGGGTTTTGGACAGGGACTACGAGCAGTACTTC.

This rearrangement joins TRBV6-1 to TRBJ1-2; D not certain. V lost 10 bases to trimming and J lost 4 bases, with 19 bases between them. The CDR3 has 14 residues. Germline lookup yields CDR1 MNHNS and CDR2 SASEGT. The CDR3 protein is CATSKEPLAYGYTF. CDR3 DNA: TGTGCCACCTCGAAGGAGCCCCTGGCCTATGGCTACACCTTC.

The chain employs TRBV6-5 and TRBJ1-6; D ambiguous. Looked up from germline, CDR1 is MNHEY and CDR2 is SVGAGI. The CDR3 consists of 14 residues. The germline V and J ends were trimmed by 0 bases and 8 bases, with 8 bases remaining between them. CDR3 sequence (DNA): TGTGCCAGCAGTTACTCATTGCTAGATTCACCCCTCCACTTT. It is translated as CASSYSLLDSPLHF.

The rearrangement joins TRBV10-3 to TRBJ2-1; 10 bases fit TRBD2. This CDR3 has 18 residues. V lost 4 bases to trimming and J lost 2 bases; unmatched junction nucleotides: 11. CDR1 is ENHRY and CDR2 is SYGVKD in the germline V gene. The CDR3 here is CAISVGLAGVGTYNEQFF. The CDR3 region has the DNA TGTGCCATCAGTGTTGGGCTAGCGGGAGTCGGGACCTACAATGAGCAGTTCTTC.

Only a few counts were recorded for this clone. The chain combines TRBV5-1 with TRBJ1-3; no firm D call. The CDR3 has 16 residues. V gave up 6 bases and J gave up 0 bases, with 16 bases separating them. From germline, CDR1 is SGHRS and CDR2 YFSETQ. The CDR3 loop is CASKGQDRSSGNTIYF. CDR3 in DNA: TGCGCCAGCAAGGGTCAGGACCGAAGCTCTGGAAACACCATATATTTT.

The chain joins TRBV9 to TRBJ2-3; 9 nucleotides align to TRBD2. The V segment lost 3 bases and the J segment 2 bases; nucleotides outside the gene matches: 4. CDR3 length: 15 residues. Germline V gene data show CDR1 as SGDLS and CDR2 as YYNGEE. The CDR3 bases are TGTGCCAGCAGCGGTTTGGGACTAGCCACAGATACGCAGTATTTT. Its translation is CASSGLGLATDTQYF.

The CDR3 is CASSRGTGVTGELFF. CDR3 nucleotides: TGTGCCAGCAGCCGCGGGACAGGGGTTACCGGGGAGCTGTTTTTT. The chain combines TRBV7-2 with TRBJ2-2; TRBD1 matches at 10 bases. Germline CDR1 SGHTA, CDR2 FQGNSA. V was clipped by 5 bases and J by 5 bases; unmatched bases: 5. The CDR3 contains 15 residues.

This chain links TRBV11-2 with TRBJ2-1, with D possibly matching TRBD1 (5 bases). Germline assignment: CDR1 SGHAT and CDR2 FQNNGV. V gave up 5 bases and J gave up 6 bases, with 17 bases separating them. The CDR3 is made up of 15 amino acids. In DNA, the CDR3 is TGTGCCAGCAGCCAAATGACAGTCCTCTCCAATGAGCAGTTCTTC. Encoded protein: CASSQMTVLSNEQFF.

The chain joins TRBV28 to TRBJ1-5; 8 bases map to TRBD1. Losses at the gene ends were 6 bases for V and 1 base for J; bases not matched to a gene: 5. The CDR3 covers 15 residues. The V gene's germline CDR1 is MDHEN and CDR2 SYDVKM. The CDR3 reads CASSTGQVSNQPQHF. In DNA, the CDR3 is TGTGCCAGCAGCACGGGACAGGTCAGCAATCAGCCCCAGCATTTT.

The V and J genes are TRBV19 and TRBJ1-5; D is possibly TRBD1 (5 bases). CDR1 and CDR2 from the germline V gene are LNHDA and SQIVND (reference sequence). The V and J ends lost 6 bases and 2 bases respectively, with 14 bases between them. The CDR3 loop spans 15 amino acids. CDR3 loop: CASSLGGIGNQPQHF. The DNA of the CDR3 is TGTGCCAGTAGCCTTGGGGGAATCGGCAATCAGCCCCAGCATTTT. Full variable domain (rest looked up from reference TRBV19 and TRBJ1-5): DGGITQSPKYLFRKEGQNVTLSCEQNLNHDAMYWYRQDPGQGLRLIYYSQIVNDFQKGDIAEGYSVSREKKESFPLTVTSAQKNPTAFYLCASSLGGIGNQPQHFGDGTRLSIL.

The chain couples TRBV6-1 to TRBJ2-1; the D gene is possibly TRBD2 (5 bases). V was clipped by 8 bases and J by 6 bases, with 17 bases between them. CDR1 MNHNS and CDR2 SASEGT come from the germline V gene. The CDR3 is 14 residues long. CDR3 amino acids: CASASTSPSNEQFF. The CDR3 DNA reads TGTGCCAGCGCATCCACTAGTCCCTCCAATGAGCAGTTCTTC.

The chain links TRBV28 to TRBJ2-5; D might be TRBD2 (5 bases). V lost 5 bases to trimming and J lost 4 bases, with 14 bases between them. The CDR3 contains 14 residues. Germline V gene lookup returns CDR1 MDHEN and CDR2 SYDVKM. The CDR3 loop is CASSRRASRETQYF. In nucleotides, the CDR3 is TGTGCCAGCAGTCGGCGGGCCTCGCGAGAGACCCAGTACTTC.

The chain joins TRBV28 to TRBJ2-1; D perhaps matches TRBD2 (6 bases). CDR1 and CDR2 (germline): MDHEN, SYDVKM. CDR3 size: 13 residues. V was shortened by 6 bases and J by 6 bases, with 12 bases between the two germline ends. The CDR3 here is CASSDRGFNEQFF. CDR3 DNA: TGTGCCAGCAGCGACCGGGGGTTCAATGAGCAGTTCTTC.

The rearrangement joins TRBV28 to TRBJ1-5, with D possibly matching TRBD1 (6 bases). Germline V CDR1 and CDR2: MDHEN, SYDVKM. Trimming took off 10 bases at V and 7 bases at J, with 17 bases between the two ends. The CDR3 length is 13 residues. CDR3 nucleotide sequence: TGTGCCACCAAAATGCAGGGGCAACAGCCCCAGCATTTT. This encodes CATKMQGQQPQHF.

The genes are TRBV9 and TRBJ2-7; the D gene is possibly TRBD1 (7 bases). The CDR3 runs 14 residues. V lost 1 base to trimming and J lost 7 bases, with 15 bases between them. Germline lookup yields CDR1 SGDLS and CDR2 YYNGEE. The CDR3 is CASSVKEGAREQYF. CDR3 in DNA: TGTGCCAGCAGCGTAAAGGAGGGGGCGCGTGAGCAGTACTTC.

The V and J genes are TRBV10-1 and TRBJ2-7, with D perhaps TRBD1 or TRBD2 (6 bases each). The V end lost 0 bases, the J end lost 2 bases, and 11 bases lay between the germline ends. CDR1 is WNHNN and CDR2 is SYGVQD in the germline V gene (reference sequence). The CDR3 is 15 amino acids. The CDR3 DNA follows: TGCGCCAGCAGTGAGTCCCGGGGGCGCACCTACGAGCAGTACTTC. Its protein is CASSESRGRTYEQYF.